The rows below give T cell receptor beta chains drawn from one sample of a study of cytomegalovirus exposure and HLA in healthy donors. TCRdb's copy holds only in-frame clones and misses some; the assay was immunoSEQ multiplex PCR. The profile shows about 200,000 clones, roughly three quarters of them singletons. The sequenced sample was PBMCs. These receptors originate from a male donor in good health and CMV-seropositive. Each CDR3 is given with its conserved first and last residue. The order of the fields is J gene, V gene, D gene, clone size, CDR3 length, CDR3 protein, CDR3 DNA. A D gene is named only where the DNA matches it firmly. Size is omitted from some rows. Given values are once, few, many or a class for expanded clones.

>TRBJ2-1|TRBV4-1|.|.|14
CASSPRGHYNEQFF
TGCGCCAGCAGCCCCAGGGGTCACTACAATGAGCAGTTCTTC
>TRBJ2-2|TRBV5-1|.|.|15
CASTLTPGQDGELFF
TGCGCCAGCACTCTCACCCCAGGGCAAGACGGGGAGCTGTTTTTT
>TRBJ1-2|TRBV4-3|TRBD1|few|14
CASSQSTGFYGYTF
TGCGCCAGCAGCCAATCGACAGGGTTCTATGGCTACACCTTC
>TRBJ1-4|TRBV6-6|TRBD1|.|14
CASSTGQSNEKLFF
TGTGCCAGCAGCACGGGACAGTCTAATGAAAAACTGTTTTTT
>TRBJ2-1|TRBV9|.|.|13
CASSLGGYREQFF
TGTGCCAGCAGCCTTGGGGGGTATAGGGAGCAGTTCTTC
>TRBJ2-7|TRBV7-9|TRBD2|.|16
CASSWRTSGRSYEQYF
TGTGCCAGCAGCTGGCGGACTAGCGGGAGGAGCTACGAGCAGTACTTC
>TRBJ2-1|TRBV11-3|.|.|15
CASSPGTSRGGEQFF
TGTGCCAGCAGCCCTGGGACTTCCCGAGGAGGGGAGCAGTTCTTC
>TRBJ1-1|TRBV6-1|.|.|12
CASSGSGREAFF
TGTGCCAGCAGTGGGAGCGGGCGGGAAGCTTTCTTT
>TRBJ1-5|TRBV27|.|.|12
CASSLAKGTQHF
TGTGCCAGCAGTTTAGCTAAGGGGACCCAGCATTTT
>TRBJ2-1|TRBV2|TRBD1|.|12
CASRKQGDEQFF
TGTGCCAGCAGGAAACAGGGGGATGAGCAGTTCTTC
>TRBJ1-1|TRBV16|.|.|12
CASSLSGFEAFF
TGTGCCAGCAGCCTGTCCGGGTTCGAAGCTTTCTTT
>TRBJ1-4|TRBV5-6|.|few|15
CASSLVGQDGEKLFF
TGTGCCAGCAGCTTGGTCGGCCAGGATGGAGAAAAACTGTTTTTT
>TRBJ2-3|TRBV11-2|.|.|15
CASSLGASEADTQYF
TGTGCCAGCAGCTTAGGGGCTAGCGAGGCAGATACGCAGTATTTT
>TRBJ1-2|TRBV7-6|.|few|13
CASSPNRVWGYTF
TGTGCCAGCAGCCCAAACAGGGTTTGGGGCTACACCTTC
>TRBJ2-7|TRBV27|TRBD1|once|15
CASSSGQGRTYEQYF
TGTGCCAGCAGTTCTGGACAGGGACGCACCTACGAGCAGTACTTC
>TRBJ2-7|TRBV9|.|.|13
CASSVVAGDEQYF
TGTGCCAGCAGCGTAGTTGCGGGCGACGAGCAGTACTTC
>TRBJ2-1|TRBV9|TRBD1|.|14
CASSPGQDRPEQFF
TGTGCCAGCAGTCCTGGACAGGACAGGCCCGAGCAGTTCTTC
>TRBJ1-3|TRBV6-1|.|.|11
CASSRGNTIYF
TGTGCCAGCAGCAGAGGAAACACCATATATTTT
>TRBJ1-1|TRBV27|.|.|14
CASSFIGANTEAFF
TGTGCCAGCAGTTTCATAGGGGCGAACACTGAAGCTTTCTTT
>TRBJ1-3|TRBV5-1|.|.|15
CASRGTGKIYNTIYF
TGCGCCAGCAGGGGTACAGGGAAAATTTATAACACCATATATTTT
>TRBJ2-1|TRBV5-3|.|.|17
CARSCAVSGSSYNEQFF
TGTGCCAGAAGCTGCGCCGTTAGCGGTAGCTCCTACAATGAGCAGTTCTTC
>TRBJ2-2|TRBV5-1|.|.|13
CATHQGNTGELFF
TGCGCCACCCACCAGGGGAACACCGGGGAGCTGTTTTTT
>TRBJ2-5|TRBV7-6|TRBD1|few|18
CASSRRDRGFRVGETQYF
TGTGCCAGCAGCAGGCGGGACAGGGGATTTCGGGTCGGGGAGACCCAGTACTTC
>TRBJ2-2|TRBV19|TRBD2|.|20
CASSIKISTSGAPNTGELFF
TGTGCCAGTAGTATTAAAATTAGTACTAGCGGGGCCCCGAACACCGGGGAGCTGTTTTTT
>TRBJ2-5|TRBV5-1|.|few|14
CASSLQADMETQYF
TGCGCCAGCAGCTTGCAAGCCGATATGGAGACCCAGTACTTC
>TRBJ2-7|TRBV5-6|.|.|14
CASSLGGGADEQYF
TGTGCCAGCAGCTTGGGAGGGGGTGCCGACGAGCAGTACTTC
>TRBJ1-5|TRBV29-1|TRBD1|.|13
CSVVAGGDQPQHF
TGCAGCGTTGTGGCAGGGGGTGATCAGCCCCAGCATTTT
>TRBJ2-7|TRBV10-3|.|.|13
CAISATPAYEQYF
TGTGCCATCAGTGCAACACCAGCCTACGAGCAGTACTTC
>TRBJ2-3|TRBV9|TRBD2|.|15
CASSGGTTQSDTQYF
TGTGCCAGCAGCGGGGGGACTACCCAATCAGATACGCAGTATTTT
>TRBJ2-2|TRBV7-3|.|.|14
CASSETGNTGELFF
TGTGCCAGCAGCGAGACAGGGAACACCGGGGAGCTGTTTTTT
>TRBJ1-2|TRBV19|TRBD1|few|15
CASSIDLVTGAIYTF
TGTGCCAGTAGTATAGATCTAGTTACAGGGGCCATCTACACCTTC
>TRBJ2-3|TRBV11-1|.|.|17
CASSLTAGLGLRDTQYF
TGTGCCAGCAGCTTAACAGCCGGTCTGGGACTGAGGGATACGCAGTATTTT
>TRBJ1-3|TRBV5-1|.|.|15
CASSPYSPVGNTIYF
TGCGCCAGCAGCCCCTACAGTCCGGTCGGAAACACCATATATTTT
>TRBJ2-1|TRBV29-1|TRBD2|once|13
CSGQGNSGRAQFF
TGCAGCGGACAGGGTAATAGCGGGAGGGCGCAGTTCTTC
>TRBJ2-7|TRBV7-9|.|.|16
CASSLARFRGTYEQYF
TGTGCCAGCAGCTTAGCGAGGTTTCGAGGAACCTACGAGCAGTACTTC
>TRBJ2-1|TRBV6-5|.|.|14
CASSPRDPGGKQFF
TGTGCCAGCAGTCCCAGGGACCCGGGCGGGAAGCAGTTCTTC
>TRBJ1-5|TRBV9|TRBD1|once|14
CASSGGQRNQPQHF
TGTGCCAGCAGCGGGGGACAGCGTAATCAGCCCCAGCATTTT
>TRBJ2-7|TRBV4-3|TRBD2|.|15
CASSQVGGSQYEQYF
TGCGCCAGCAGCCAAGTTGGCGGGAGTCAGTACGAGCAGTACTTC
>TRBJ2-7|TRBV11-3|.|.|14
CASSLASDSYEQYF
TGTGCCAGCAGCTTAGCGTCGGACAGTTACGAGCAGTACTTC
>TRBJ2-3|TRBV9|.|.|14
CASSVGQGTDTQYF
TGTGCCAGCAGCGTTGGTCAGGGGACAGATACGCAGTATTTT
>TRBJ2-1|TRBV5-1|TRBD2|.|15
CASAGSGGVLNEQFF
TGCGCCAGCGCTGGTAGCGGGGGGGTTTTAAATGAGCAGTTCTTC
>TRBJ1-1|TRBV4-2|.|.|15
CASSQGEGANTEAFF
TGTGCCAGCAGCCAAGGAGAGGGTGCGAACACTGAAGCTTTCTTT
>TRBJ2-7|TRBV14|.|.|14
CASSRLGGPYEQYF
TGTGCCAGCAGCCGGCTCGGAGGGCCATACGAGCAGTACTTC
>TRBJ2-7|TRBV5-4|.|.|14
CASSSSQGSYEQYF
TGTGCCAGCAGCTCGAGCCAGGGATCCTACGAGCAGTACTTC
>TRBJ1-2|TRBV6-5|.|.|15
CASSYSGESDYGYTF
TGTGCCAGCAGTTACTCAGGGGAATCGGACTATGGCTACACCTTC
>TRBJ2-2|TRBV7-2|.|.|12
CASSLRTGELFF
TGTGCCAGCAGCTTGAGGACCGGGGAGCTGTTTTTT
>TRBJ1-2|TRBV4-2|.|.|16
CASSQDMGTVARGYTF
TGTGCCAGCAGCCAAGATATGGGCACCGTTGCAAGGGGCTACACCTTC
>TRBJ2-3|TRBV5-1|TRBD2|.|17
CASSLATGLEITDTQYF
TGCGCCAGCAGCTTGGCCACAGGACTAGAGATCACAGATACGCAGTATTTT
>TRBJ2-3|TRBV2|TRBD2|.|13
CASSSGSTDTQYF
TGTGCCAGTTCTAGCGGGAGCACAGATACGCAGTATTTT
>TRBJ2-6|TRBV5-6|.|.|17
CASSLGAGPSGANVLTF
TGTGCCAGCAGCTTGGGTGCCGGTCCCTCTGGGGCCAACGTCCTGACTTTC
>TRBJ1-2|TRBV9|.|.|14
CASSVESGVDGYTF
TGTGCCAGCAGCGTAGAATCAGGGGTGGATGGCTACACCTTC
>TRBJ2-1|TRBV12-5|.|.|12
CASGLVQVDEFF
TGTGCTAGTGGTTTGGTACAGGTCGATGAGTTCTTC
>TRBJ1-2|TRBV18|TRBD1|.|15
CASSSNSDRGYGYTF
TGTGCCAGCTCATCCAATTCGGACAGGGGGTATGGCTACACCTTC
>TRBJ2-7|TRBV28|TRBD1|.|15
CASSSPGQDGYEQYF
TGTGCCAGCAGTTCCCCCGGACAGGACGGGTACGAGCAGTACTTC
>TRBJ1-1|TRBV18|.|.|13
CASSPARGTEAFF
TGTGCCAGCTCACCAGCAAGGGGCACTGAAGCTTTCTTT
>TRBJ2-5|TRBV7-9|.|few|14
CASSLVDASETQYF
TGTGCCAGCAGCTTAGTAGATGCGTCGGAGACCCAGTACTTC
>TRBJ1-2|TRBV30|.|.|15
CAWSVFAGMTYGYTF
TGTGCCTGGAGTGTATTCGCAGGGATGACCTATGGCTACACCTTC
>TRBJ2-7|TRBV11-2|.|.|15
CASSSSVAEYYEQYF
TGTGCCAGCAGCTCCTCAGTAGCCGAGTACTACGAGCAGTACTTC
>TRBJ2-3|TRBV7-9|.|.|14
CASSLARELDTQYF
TGTGCCAGCAGCTTAGCCAGGGAACTGGATACGCAGTATTTT